The rows below give T cell receptor beta chains drawn from one sample of a study of T cell changes during pregnancy in multiple sclerosis. Some clones are missing from TCRdb's copy, which holds only in-frame ones; the method was immunoSEQ multiplex PCR. Here the sample spans some 44,000 clones, roughly 87% being singletons. Sequencing was performed on CD4+ T cells from peripheral blood mononuclear cells, taken after pregnancy. Source of these receptors: a female donor with multiple sclerosis, enrolled in a pregnancy study. Each CDR3 is given with its conserved first and last residue. D genes are given only for firm matches. Where a row states a size, it is once, few, many or the class of an expanded clone; other rows omit it.

- TRBD1 TRBJ1-1 TRBV19 TGTGCCAGTAGTATAATCGACAGGGACACTGAAGCTTTCTTT CASSIIDRDTEAFF
few TRBD1 TRBJ1-2 TRBV7-9 TGTGCCAGCAGCCCCGGGACAGGGGCCTTTGGCTACACCTTC CASSPGTGAFGYTF
- TRBD2 TRBJ2-2 TRBV4-3 TGCGCCAGCAGCCAAGAGGGAGGGGACACCGGGGAGCTGTTTTTT CASSQEGGDTGELFF
- TRBD2 TRBJ2-1 TRBV11-3 TGTGCCAGCAGCCCCGCCCGCGGGGGGGCGAGCAATGAGCAGTTCTTC CASSPARGGASNEQFF
- - TRBJ1-2 TRBV13 TGTGCCAGCAGCCCCATGGGGCGGACGATACGAGGCTACACCTTC CASSPMGRTIRGYTF
once - TRBJ1-4 TRBV28 TGTGCCAGCAGTTTATATGGTGGGGCAGGGCCGAATGAAAAACTGTTTTTT CASSLYGGAGPNEKLFF
- - TRBJ2-7 TRBV7-6 TGTGCCAGCAGCTCCGTAGAGGGAAAGAGCTCCTACGAGCAGTACTTC CASSSVEGKSSYEQYF
few TRBD1 TRBJ1-2 TRBV6-5 TGTGCCAGCAGGCGACAGGGGGCAAACTATGGCTACACCTTC CASRRQGANYGYTF
- TRBD1 TRBJ1-1 TRBV28 TGTGCCAGCAGGACAGGGGGCACTGAAGCTTTCTTT CASRTGGTEAFF
once - TRBJ2-1 TRBV4-3 TGCGCCAGCAGCCAAGACTTAGCTAGGGGGGGCAATGAGCAGTTCTTC CASSQDLARGGNEQFF